This entry features one TCR beta chain sequence. Its antigen remains unidentified. TCRdb's table, derived via immunoSEQ multiplex PCR, lists solely in-frame clones and lacks some. The sample gives about 16,000 clones, roughly 88% of which show up once; around 4.5% is in the top ten. The sample is drawn from a study of T cell clonotyping in hematopoietic cell transplantation. Study-level findings and limits: Few recipient clonotypes overlapped donors; over 95% were de novo at given depth. Recipient TCR diversity dropped after transplant; expanded clonotypes rose from day 30 to 180.

This CDR3 comprises 15 residues. Germline CDR1 LNHDA, CDR2 SQIVND (reference sequence). With 3 bases removed from V and 9 bases from J, the gap between germline ends came to 18 bases. The chain employs TRBV19 and TRBJ2-4; D call uncertain. The receptor comes from a woman aged 40 to 55 in good health. Some clones in this sample may be carry-over from other donors' samples. Material: peripheral blood mononuclear cells. DNA of the CDR3: TGTGCCAGTAGTATGGTGGAATCCCGGTCCCCCATTCAGTACTTC. It yields the protein CASSMVESRSPIQYF. Variable domain in full (rest from reference TRBV19 and TRBJ2-4): DGGITQSPKYLFRKEGQNVTLSCEQNLNHDAMYWYRQDPGQGLRLIYYSQIVNDFQKGDIAEGYSVSREKKESFPLTVTSAQKNPTAFYLCASSMVESRSPIQYFGAGTRLSVL.